The sequence of this T cell receptor beta chain was determined in a study of blood T cell repertoires in COVID-19. Study details: Sites in the United States, Italy and Spain provided acute and convalescent COVID-19 samples.

Authors' data handling: How many nucleated cells were present was estimated from reference gene primer amplification. The repertoire was sequenced with immunoSEQ multiplex PCR; TCRdb's copy has only in-frame clones and lacks some. V, J and clone size are those of that table, while D and trimming were read from the DNA. Among 200,000 to 250,000 clones listed, about 88% were seen once. Seattle's cohort entered during active infection and was followed longitudinally. The CDR3 runs 13 residues. Germline V gene data show CDR1 as SGHDT and CDR2 as YYEEEE. The V end was cut by 5 bases, the J end by 5 bases, with 13 bases between.

This chain connects TRBV5-6 to TRBJ1-1, with a weak D call TRBD1 (6 bases). The specimen sequenced was peripheral blood. The TCR originated in a woman aged 45 to 65 with COVID-19, enrolled during active disease. The CDR3, as DNA: TGTGCCAGCAGTTTTACAGGGCGGACTGAAGCTTTCTTT. This sequence encodes CASSFTGRTEAFF.